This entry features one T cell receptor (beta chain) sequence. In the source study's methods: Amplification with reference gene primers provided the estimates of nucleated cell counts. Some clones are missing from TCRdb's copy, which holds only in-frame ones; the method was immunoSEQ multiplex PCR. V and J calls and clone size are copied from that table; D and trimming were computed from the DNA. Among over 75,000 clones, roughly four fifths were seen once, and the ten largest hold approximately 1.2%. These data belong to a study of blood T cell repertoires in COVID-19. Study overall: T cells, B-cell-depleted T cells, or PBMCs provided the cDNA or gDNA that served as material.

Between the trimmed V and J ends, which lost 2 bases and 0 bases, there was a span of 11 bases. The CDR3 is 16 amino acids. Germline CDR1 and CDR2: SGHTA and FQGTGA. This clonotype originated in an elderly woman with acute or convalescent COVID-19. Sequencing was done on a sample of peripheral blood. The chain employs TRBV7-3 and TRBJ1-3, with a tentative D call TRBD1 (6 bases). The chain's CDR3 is CASSLLTGNSGNTIYF. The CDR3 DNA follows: TGTGCCAGCAGCTTATTAACAGGGAACTCTGGAAACACCATATATTTT. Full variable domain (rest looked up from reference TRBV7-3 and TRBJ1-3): GAGVSQTPSNKVTEKGKYVELRCDPISGHTALYWYRQSLGQGPEFLIYFQGTGAADDSGLPNDRFFAVRPEGSVSTLKIQRTERGDSAVYLCASSLLTGNSGNTIYFGEGSWLTVV.